The entry that follows covers one T cell receptor (beta chain) sequence. V was pared by 0 bases and J by 4 bases, with 3 bases of the junction left unmatched. The CDR3 sequence is 15 residues long. Germline V gives CDR1 MNHEY, CDR2 SVGAGI. The data are from a study of shared clonotypes between healthy human individuals. Overall study context: Donor ages ranged 18 to 49 years: a couple of women, a few men.

Measured with immunoSEQ multiplex PCR; TCRdb has only the in-frame clones, and not every one. The sample carries over a million clones, around 97% recorded once. The sample comprised naive CD4+ T cells sorted from blood. Regarding subset: CD45RA+ positively selected. The sequence was collected from a man aged 25-45 years in good health. The chain joins TRBV6-5 to TRBJ2-7; 10 bases are a match to TRBD1. The DNA of the CDR3 is TGTGCCAGCAGTTACTCGACAGGGGGCTTATACGAGCAGTACTTC. Protein product: CASSYSTGGLYEQYF.